The clone carrying this TCR beta chain was counted at least ten times. The source of the sample is a study of CD8 T cells in ankylosing spondylitis. V was pared by 6 bases and J by 4 bases, with 15 bases between. Germline CDR1 reads SQVTM; CDR2 reads ANQGSEA. The length of the CDR3 is 13 residues. Using its own MiXCR run on the 5' RACE reads, TCRdb lists one record per CDR3 protein. The sample carries tens of thousands of distinct CDR3 sequences, approximately 7.9% recorded once. The receptor comes from a male donor with ankylosing spondylitis or in good health (not recorded which). This rearrangement joins TRBV29-1 to TRBJ2-5; D may be TRBD2 (6 bases). Sequenced sample: blood. CDR3 DNA: TGCAGCGTCGCCCCGGGACTTAGAGAGACCCAGTACTTC. This gives the protein CSVAPGLRETQYF. Together with reference TRBV29-1 and TRBJ2-5, the CDR3 gives the full variable domain: SAVISQKPSRDICQRGTSLTIQCQVDSQVTMMFWYRQQPGQSLTLIATANQGSEATYESGFVIDKFPISRPNLTFSTLTVSNMSPEDSSIYLCSVAPGLRETQYFGPGTRLLVL.